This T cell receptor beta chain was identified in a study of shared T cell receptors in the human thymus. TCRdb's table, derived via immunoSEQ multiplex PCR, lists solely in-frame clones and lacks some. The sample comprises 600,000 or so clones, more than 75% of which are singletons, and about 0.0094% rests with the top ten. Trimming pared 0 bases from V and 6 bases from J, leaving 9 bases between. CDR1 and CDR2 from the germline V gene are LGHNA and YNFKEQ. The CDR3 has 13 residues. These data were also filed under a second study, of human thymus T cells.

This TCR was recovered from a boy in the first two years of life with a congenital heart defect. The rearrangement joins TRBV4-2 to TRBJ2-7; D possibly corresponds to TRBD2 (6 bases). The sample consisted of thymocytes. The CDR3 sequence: CASSQEAGCEQYF. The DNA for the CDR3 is TGTGCCAGCAGCCAAGAGGCGGGGTGCGAGCAGTACTTC.